Listed here is a single TCR beta chain. The data originate from a study of somatic mutations in cytotoxic T cells in rheumatoid arthritis. The CDR3 loop spans 14 amino acids. Germline V lookup: CDR1 LGHNA, CDR2 YSLEER. The germline V and J ends were trimmed by 0 bases and 3 bases, with 9 bases remaining between them. Generated by immunoSEQ multiplex PCR, the TCRdb table keeps only in-frame clones and is missing some. Of some 18,000 clones in the sample, more than 80% are singletons; the top ten hold over 12%. Flow cytometry served to check the purity of CD4+ and CD8+ cells, which were isolated by positive magnetic bead selection.

This receptor was taken from an adult with rheumatoid arthritis. Sequenced material: CD8+ T cells sorted from blood. This chain uses TRBV4-3 with TRBJ2-7; no reliable D call. The CDR3 nucleotides are TGCGCCAGCAGCCAAGATTCCCAAGGCTACGAGCAGTACTTC. This gives the protein CASSQDSQGYEQYF.